Listed below are T cell receptor beta chains from one sample, sequenced in a study of T cells in localized non-small cell lung cancer. TCRdb's copy holds only in-frame clones and misses some; the assay was immunoSEQ multiplex PCR. The table includes around 26,000 clones, 81% detected once. The starting material was peripheral blood, obtained before any cancer treatment. These receptors originate from a man aged 35-75 years with stage III squamous cell lung carcinoma. Each CDR3 is given with its conserved first and last residue. D genes are given only for firm matches. Expanded clones are given a class, and other clones once, few, many or no size at all.

TRBJ1-1,few,TRBV29-1,TRBD1,TGCAGCGGGGACAGAAACACTGAAGCTTTCTTT,CSGDRNTEAFF
TRBJ2-4,-,TRBV19,TRBD2,TGTGCCAGTAAAAAAGCGGGATTAGCCAAAAACATTCAGTACTTC,CASKKAGLAKNIQYF
TRBJ2-5,-,TRBV30,TRBD2,TGTGCCTGGAGTCCCTCGTTCGGACTAGCGGGGGGGCCACAGGTCACAGAGACCCAGTACTTC,CAWSPSFGLAGGPQVTETQYF
TRBJ2-5,-,TRBV5-4,TRBD1,TGTGCCAGCAGCTCCTGGAAGGGGGCTGGGACCCAGTACTTC,CASSSWKGAGTQYF
TRBJ2-7,-,TRBV5-1,-,TGCGCCAGCAGCTTGGGATGGACCTACGAGCAGTACTTC,CASSLGWTYEQYF
TRBJ1-5,-,TRBV5-5,-,TGTGCCAGCAGCTTGGGCCCCATGGGGAATCAGCCCCAGCATTTT,CASSLGPMGNQPQHF
TRBJ2-1,-,TRBV20-1,-,TGCAGTGCTAGTCCAGGGAATGAGCAGTTCTTC,CSASPGNEQFF
TRBJ2-7,-,TRBV7-3,TRBD2,TGTGCCAGCAGCTTAAGCGGGGGCGAGCAGTACTTC,CASSLSGGEQYF
TRBJ1-1,-,TRBV6-6,-,TGTGCCAGCAGGCTGGCGAGGGAGGCTTTCTTT,CASRLAREAFF
TRBJ2-4,-,TRBV7-9,-,TGTGCCAGCAGCTTAGGGGGCAATACAGCCAAAAACATTCAGTACTTC,CASSLGGNTAKNIQYF
TRBJ1-3,-,TRBV6-5,-,TGTGCCAGCAGTTACTTTAACCGAATCTCTGGAAACACCATATATTTT,CASSYFNRISGNTIYF
TRBJ1-1,-,TRBV28,-,TGTGCCAGCAGGCTCGGGATCCTGGGGAACACTGAAGCTTTCTTT,CASRLGILGNTEAFF
TRBJ2-6,-,TRBV2,-,TGTGCCAGCAGTGCTCGGAGATTCTCTGGGGCCAACGTCCTGACTTTC,CASSARRFSGANVLTF
TRBJ2-7,-,TRBV7-6,TRBD2,TGTGCCAGCAGCCCGGGACTAGCGGGAATCGAGCAGTACTTC,CASSPGLAGIEQYF
TRBJ2-1,-,TRBV5-8,-,TGTGCCAGCAGCTTGATGAGCTCCTACAATGAGCAGTTCTTC,CASSLMSSYNEQFF
TRBJ2-5,-,TRBV27,TRBD2,TGTGCCAGCAGTTTATATGCGGGGGGGCGAGAGACCCAGTACTTC,CASSLYAGGRETQYF
TRBJ1-5,few,TRBV21-1,-,TGTGCCAGCAGCAGAGGGACACCACAGCCCCAGCATTTT,CASSRGTPQPQHF
TRBJ2-7,-,TRBV27,TRBD2,TGTGCCAGCAGTTATACCTCTGGCGGGGGAAGCTCCTACGAGCAGTACTTC,CASSYTSGGGSSYEQYF
TRBJ1-2,-,TRBV19,TRBD1,TGTGCCAGTAGCGGACAGGGGGCTAACTATGGCTACACCTTC,CASSGQGANYGYTF
TRBJ2-3,-,TRBV7-9,-,TGTGCCAGCAGCTACCTTGGGGGGCAGGGAGGCACAGATACGCAGTATTTT,CASSYLGGQGGTDTQYF
TRBJ1-2,-,TRBV19,TRBD1,TGTGCCAGTAGCCACCTGCCGGGACAGGGGTTCGGCTACACCTTC,CASSHLPGQGFGYTF
TRBJ2-7,-,TRBV5-6,-,TGTGCCAGCAGCATTGGACAGCGGGGCTACGAGCAGTACTTC,CASSIGQRGYEQYF
TRBJ1-5,medium-sized,TRBV19,-,TGTGCCAGTTGGGGAGGCGGTCAGCCCCAGCATTTT,CASWGGGQPQHF
TRBJ2-5,-,TRBV11-2,-,TGTGCCAGCAGCTTACTAGTTTCTCCCCAGTACTTC,CASSLLVSPQYF
TRBJ2-7,-,TRBV19,-,TGTGCCAGTAGCATTGCTGGAGGGACGCTCGAGCAGTACTTC,CASSIAGGTLEQYF
TRBJ2-1,-,TRBV18,-,TGTGCCAGCTCACCAGTAACGACTGAAGATGAGCAGTTCTTC,CASSPVTTEDEQFF
TRBJ1-1,-,TRBV23-1,-,TGCGCCAGCAGTCAATCGATCCTCTTGAGGGAGAAGAACACTGAAGCTTTCTTT,CASSQSILLREKNTEAFF
TRBJ2-1,-,TRBV11-3,TRBD2,TGTGCCAGCAGCTTAGAGCTAGCGGGAGAGAATGAGCAGTTCTTC,CASSLELAGENEQFF
TRBJ2-1,-,TRBV7-3,-,TGTGCCAGCAGCTTAACGACGGCACGGCCCAATGAGCAGTTCTTC,CASSLTTARPNEQFF
TRBJ2-2,-,TRBV7-9,-,TGTGCCAGCCTCGTACAGGCAACGAACACCGGGGAGCTGTTTTTT,CASLVQATNTGELFF
TRBJ2-2,-,TRBV27,-,TGTGCCAGCAGTCAGTGGGACAAGAACACCGGGGAGCTGTTTTTT,CASSQWDKNTGELFF
TRBJ2-1,-,TRBV7-6,TRBD1,TGTGCCAGCAGCTTTTCGGCCAGGGGGTACAATGAGCAGTTCTTC,CASSFSARGYNEQFF
TRBJ1-3,-,TRBV27,-,TGTGCCAGCAAGGGGCGCCGCTCTGGAAACACCATATATTTT,CASKGRRSGNTIYF
TRBJ1-1,-,TRBV18,-,TGTGCCAGCTCACCGGTGACAGTCACTGAAGCTTTCTTT,CASSPVTVTEAFF
TRBJ1-6,-,TRBV6-6,-,TGTGCCAGCTGCCCAGGGGTTAATTCACCCCTCCACTTT,CASCPGVNSPLHF
TRBJ2-3,-,TRBV28,-,TGTGCCAGCAGTTTTGCCGGTCCCGCCGGGGGTGGCACAGATACGCAGTATTTT,CASSFAGPAGGGTDTQYF
TRBJ2-3,-,TRBV29-1,-,TGCAGCGTTGGAAATAAAGATACGCAGTATTTT,CSVGNKDTQYF
TRBJ1-4,-,TRBV7-9,-,TGTGCCAGCAGCTTAGGGGTTGGCGAGCTCGGAGGGGAAAAACTGTTTTTT,CASSLGVGELGGEKLFF
TRBJ1-1,-,TRBV25-1,TRBD1,TGTGCCAGCAGTGAGTCCCCGGGACAGGGAGGGATGAACACTGAAGCTTTCTTT,CASSESPGQGGMNTEAFF
TRBJ1-5,-,TRBV6-5,TRBD1,TGTGCCAGCAGTCCCGGGACAGCCAGGCCCCAGCATTTT,CASSPGTARPQHF
TRBJ2-2,-,TRBV5-6,-,TGTGCCAGCAGCTTCCAGCTAGTGGTGGCCGGGGAGCTGTTTTTT,CASSFQLVVAGELFF
TRBJ2-3,-,TRBV29-1,-,TGCAGCCTTAGAGGACGGAGCACAGATACGCAGTATTTT,CSLRGRSTDTQYF
TRBJ2-3,-,TRBV6-5,-,TGTGCCAGCAGCCACGGCCGGGCAGATACGCAGTATTTT,CASSHGRADTQYF